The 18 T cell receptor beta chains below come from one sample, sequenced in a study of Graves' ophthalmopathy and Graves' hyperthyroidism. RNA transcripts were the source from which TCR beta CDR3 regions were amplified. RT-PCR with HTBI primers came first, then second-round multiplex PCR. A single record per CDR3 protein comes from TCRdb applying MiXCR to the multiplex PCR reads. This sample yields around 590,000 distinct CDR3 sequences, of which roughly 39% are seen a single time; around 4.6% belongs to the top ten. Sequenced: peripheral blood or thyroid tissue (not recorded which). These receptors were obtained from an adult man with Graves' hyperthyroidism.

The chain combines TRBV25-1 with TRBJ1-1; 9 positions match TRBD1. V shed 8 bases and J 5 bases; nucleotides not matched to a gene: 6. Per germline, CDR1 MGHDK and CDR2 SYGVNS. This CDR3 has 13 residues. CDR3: CASFGTGRTEAFF. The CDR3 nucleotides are TGTGCCAGCTTCGGGACAGGGAGGACTGAAGCTTTCTTT.

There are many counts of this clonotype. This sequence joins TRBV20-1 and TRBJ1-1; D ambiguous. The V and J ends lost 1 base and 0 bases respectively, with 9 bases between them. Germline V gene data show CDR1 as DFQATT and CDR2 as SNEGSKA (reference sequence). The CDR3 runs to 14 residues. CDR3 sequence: CSARAGRMNTEAFF. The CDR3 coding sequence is TGCAGTGCTAGAGCAGGACGGATGAACACTGAAGCTTTCTTT.

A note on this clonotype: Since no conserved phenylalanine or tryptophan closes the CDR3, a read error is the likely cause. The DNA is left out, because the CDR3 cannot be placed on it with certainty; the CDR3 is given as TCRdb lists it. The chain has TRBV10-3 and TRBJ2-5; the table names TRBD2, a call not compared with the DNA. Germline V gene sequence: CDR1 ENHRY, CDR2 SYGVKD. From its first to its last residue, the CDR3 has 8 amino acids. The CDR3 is CAISDPAG.

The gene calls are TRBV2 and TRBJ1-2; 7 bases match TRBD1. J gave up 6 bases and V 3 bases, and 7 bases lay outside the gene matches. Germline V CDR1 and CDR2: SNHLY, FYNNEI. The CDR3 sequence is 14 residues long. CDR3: CASSESGGGDGYTF. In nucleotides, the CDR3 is TGTGCCAGCAGTGAGTCAGGGGGGGGCGATGGCTACACCTTC.

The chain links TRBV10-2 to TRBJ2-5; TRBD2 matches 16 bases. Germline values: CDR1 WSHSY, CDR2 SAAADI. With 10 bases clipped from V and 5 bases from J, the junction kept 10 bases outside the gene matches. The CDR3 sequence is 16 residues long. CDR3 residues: CATSGLAGGPWETQYF. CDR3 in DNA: TGCGCCACCTCGGGACTAGCGGGGGGGCCTTGGGAGACCCAGTACTTC.

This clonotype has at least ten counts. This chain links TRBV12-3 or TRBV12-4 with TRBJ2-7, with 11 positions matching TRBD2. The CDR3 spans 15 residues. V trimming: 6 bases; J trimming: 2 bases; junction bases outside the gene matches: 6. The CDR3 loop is CASSKGTSGTYEQYF. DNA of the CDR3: TGTGCCAGCAGCAAAGGGACTAGCGGAACCTACGAGCAGTACTTC.

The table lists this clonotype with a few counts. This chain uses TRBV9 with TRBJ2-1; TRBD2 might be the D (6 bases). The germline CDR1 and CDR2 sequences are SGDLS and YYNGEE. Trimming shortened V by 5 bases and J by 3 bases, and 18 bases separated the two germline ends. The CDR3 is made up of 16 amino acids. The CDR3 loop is CASSQTFSGDYNEQFF. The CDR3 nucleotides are TGTGCCAGCAGTCAAACCTTTAGCGGAGACTACAATGAGCAGTTCTTC.

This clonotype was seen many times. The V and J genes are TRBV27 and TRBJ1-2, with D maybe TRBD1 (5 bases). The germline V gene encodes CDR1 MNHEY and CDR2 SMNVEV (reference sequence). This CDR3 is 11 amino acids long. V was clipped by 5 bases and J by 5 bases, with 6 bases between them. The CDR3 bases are TGTGCCAGCAGTGACAGTTATGGCTACACCTTC. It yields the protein CASSDSYGYTF.

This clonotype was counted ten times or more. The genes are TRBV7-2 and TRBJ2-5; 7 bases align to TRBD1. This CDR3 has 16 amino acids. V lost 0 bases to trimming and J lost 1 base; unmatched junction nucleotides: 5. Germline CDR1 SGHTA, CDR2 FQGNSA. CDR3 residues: CASSLAGTEFQETQYF. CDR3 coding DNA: TGTGCCAGCAGCTTAGCTGGGACAGAGTTCCAAGAGACCCAGTACTTC.

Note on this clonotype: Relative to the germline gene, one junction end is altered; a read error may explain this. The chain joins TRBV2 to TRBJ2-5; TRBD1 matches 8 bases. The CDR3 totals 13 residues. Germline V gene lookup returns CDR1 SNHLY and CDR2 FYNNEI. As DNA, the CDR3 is TGTGCCAGCAGTTGGACAGGGAAAGAGACCCAGTGCTTC. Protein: CASSWTGKETQCF.

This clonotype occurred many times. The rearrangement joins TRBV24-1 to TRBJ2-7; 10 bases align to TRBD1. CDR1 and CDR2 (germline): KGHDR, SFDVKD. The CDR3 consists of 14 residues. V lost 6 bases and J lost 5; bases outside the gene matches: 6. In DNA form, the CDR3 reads TGTGCCACCAGTTTGGGACAGGGGCGCCACGAGCAGTACTTC. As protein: CATSLGQGRHEQYF.

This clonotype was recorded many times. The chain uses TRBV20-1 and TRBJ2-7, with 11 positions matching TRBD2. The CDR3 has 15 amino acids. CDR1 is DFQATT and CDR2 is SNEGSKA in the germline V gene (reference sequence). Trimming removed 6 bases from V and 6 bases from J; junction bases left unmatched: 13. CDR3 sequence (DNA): TGCAGTGCGCCCGCCGGGACTAGCGGTTTTGGCGAGCAGTACTTC. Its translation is CSAPAGTSGFGEQYF.

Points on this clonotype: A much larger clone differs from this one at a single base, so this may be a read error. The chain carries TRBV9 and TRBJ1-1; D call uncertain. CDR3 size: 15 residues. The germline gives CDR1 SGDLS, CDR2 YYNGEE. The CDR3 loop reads CAGSVGWAANTEAFF. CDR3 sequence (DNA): TGTGCCGGCAGCGTAGGGTGGGCGGCGAACACTGAAGCTTTCTTT.

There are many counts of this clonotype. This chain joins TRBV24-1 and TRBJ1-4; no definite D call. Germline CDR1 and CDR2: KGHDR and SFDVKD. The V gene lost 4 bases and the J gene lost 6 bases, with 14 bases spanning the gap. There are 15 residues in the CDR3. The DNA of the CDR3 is TGTGCCACCAGTGACCACTTATCCGGAGATGAAAAACTGTTTTTT. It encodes CATSDHLSGDEKLFF.

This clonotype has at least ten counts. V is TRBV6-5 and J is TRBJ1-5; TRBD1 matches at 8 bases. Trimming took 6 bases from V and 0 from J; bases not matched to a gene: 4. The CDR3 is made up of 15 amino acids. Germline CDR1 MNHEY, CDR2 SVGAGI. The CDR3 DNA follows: TGTGCCAGCAGGGACAGGGAGTATAGCAATCAGCCCCAGCATTTT. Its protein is CASRDREYSNQPQHF.

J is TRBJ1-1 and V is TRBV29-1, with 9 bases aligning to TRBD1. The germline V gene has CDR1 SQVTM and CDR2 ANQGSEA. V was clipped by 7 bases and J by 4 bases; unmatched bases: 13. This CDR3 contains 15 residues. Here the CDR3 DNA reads TGCAGCGCCAACCAATTGCGACAGGGGGGCACTGAAGCTTTCTTT. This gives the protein CSANQLRQGGTEAFF.

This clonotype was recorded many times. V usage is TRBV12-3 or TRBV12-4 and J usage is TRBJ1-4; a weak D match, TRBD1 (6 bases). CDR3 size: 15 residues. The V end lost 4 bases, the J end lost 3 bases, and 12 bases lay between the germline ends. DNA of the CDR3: TGTGCCAGCAGTTATCGGACAGCTTCTAATGAAAAACTGTTTTTT. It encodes CASSYRTASNEKLFF.

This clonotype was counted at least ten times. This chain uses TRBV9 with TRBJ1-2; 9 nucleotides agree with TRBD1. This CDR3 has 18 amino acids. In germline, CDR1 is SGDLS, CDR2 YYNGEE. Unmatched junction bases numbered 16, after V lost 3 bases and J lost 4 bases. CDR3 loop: CASSGYRDRDFPTYGYTF. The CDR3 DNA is TGTGCCAGCAGCGGGTACCGGGACAGGGATTTCCCCACCTATGGCTACACCTTC.